The clone carrying this T cell receptor (beta chain) has more than one count but fewer than ten. These data originate in a study of T-cell memory formation after mild COVID-19. Study background: Clusters were largely donor specific.

Amplification by 5'RACE using constant-segment primers produced TCR alpha and TCR beta cDNA libraries that carried sample barcodes and UMIs. Each CDR3 protein gets one entry after TCRdb re-called the 5' RACE reads with MiXCR. Of a few hundred thousand distinct CDR3 sequences in the sample, around 30% were seen once. The sequence was obtained from an adult woman who had mild COVID-19 (a few samples of this study predate the infection). Cell type and time point are not known. Specimen: PBMCs or a T cell subset sorted from them (not recorded which).

The chain's CDR3 is CSARQGSSGANVLTF. The CDR3 bases are TGCAGTGCTCGACAGGGTAGCTCTGGGGCCAACGTCCTGACTTTC. The chain joins TRBV20-1 to TRBJ2-6; TRBD1 aligns across 7 bases. In germline, CDR1 is DFQATT, CDR2 SNEGSKA (reference sequence). V trimming: 5 bases; J trimming: 0 bases; junction bases outside the gene matches: 4. The CDR3 sequence is 15 residues long.